The sequence of this T cell receptor beta chain was determined in a study of control samples from healthy donors and cancer patients. The data were produced by immunoSEQ multiplex PCR, yet TCRdb's version contains in-frame clones alone and is incomplete. The sample has roughly 73,000 clones, around 82% seen once. The germline CDR1 and CDR2 sequences are SEHNR and FQNEAQ (reference sequence). V lost 5 bases and J lost 2, with 14 bases in between. The CDR3 has 15 amino acids. Source material: blood. This chain links TRBV7-9 with TRBJ2-3; D call uncertain. The source is a man between 45 and 60 years old in good health. The CDR3 DNA reads TGTGCCAGCAGCCCATGGGGTCGTGACACAGATACGCAGTATTTT. Its protein is CASSPWGRDTDTQYF.